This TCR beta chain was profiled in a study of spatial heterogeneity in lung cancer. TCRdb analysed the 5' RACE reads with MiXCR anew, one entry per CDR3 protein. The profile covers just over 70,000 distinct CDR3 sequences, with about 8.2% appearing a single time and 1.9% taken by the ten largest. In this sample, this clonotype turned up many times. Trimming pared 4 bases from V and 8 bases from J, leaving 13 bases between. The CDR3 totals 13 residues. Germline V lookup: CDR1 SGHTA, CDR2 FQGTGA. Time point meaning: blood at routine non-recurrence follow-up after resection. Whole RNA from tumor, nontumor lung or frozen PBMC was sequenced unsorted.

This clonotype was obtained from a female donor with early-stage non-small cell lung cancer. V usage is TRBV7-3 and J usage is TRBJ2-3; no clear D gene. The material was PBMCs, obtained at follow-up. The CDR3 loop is CASSYGPPATQYF. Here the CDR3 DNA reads TGTGCCAGCAGCTACGGCCCTCCGGCTACGCAGTATTTT.